This TCR beta chain was obtained from a study of blood T cell repertoires in COVID-19. Study in general: Italy, Spain and the United States were the sources of the convalescent and acute COVID-19 samples.

Deletions cut 7 bases from V and 4 bases from J, with 14 bases between. CDR1 and CDR2 from the germline V gene are SGHRS and YFSETQ. The length of the CDR3 is 14 residues. Source study methods: Amplifying reference gene primers gave estimates of nucleated cell counts. Generated by immunoSEQ multiplex PCR, the TCRdb table keeps only in-frame clones and is missing some. That table furnishes V, J and clone size, whereas the DNA furnished D and trimming. The sample records some 300,000 clones, over 85% being singletons. All enrollees were roughly 18 to 89 years old and from 20 to 30 US areas. The sequencing sample was made of PBMCs or T cells enriched from blood (not recorded which). The sequence derives from a woman aged 30 to 39 who had recovered from COVID-19. The V call is TRBV5-1, the J call TRBJ2-2; perhaps TRBD2 as D (6 bases). The CDR3 DNA reads TGCGCCAGCCAGCGGGTTGAGGGCACCGGGGAGCTGTTTTTT. Translating it yields CASQRVEGTGELFF.